The 17 T cell receptor beta chains below were found in one sample sequenced in a study of T cell repertoires in cytomegalovirus infection. Their antigens are not known. TCRdb itself ran the reads through MiXCR, one entry per CDR3 protein. The table records about 310,000 distinct CDR3 sequences, around 25% of them present only once. The material was cultured PBMCs, obtained from culture after CMV antigen stimulation. The receptor source for this set is a human donor in good health (CMV status not recorded). Some clones in this sample may be carry-over from other donors' samples.

This clonotype occurred many times. CDR3 sequence: CASSLADYYEQYF. Here the CDR3 DNA reads TGTGCCAGCAGCTTAGCCGATTACTACGAGCAGTACTTC. This chain connects TRBV7-2 to TRBJ2-7; D is unclear. Germline CDR1 is SGHTA and CDR2 is FQGNSA. Trimming removed 0 bases from V and 3 bases from J, with 6 bases in between. This CDR3 has 13 residues. Drawing the rest from reference TRBV7-2 and TRBJ2-7, the complete variable domain is GAGVSQSPSNKVTEKGKDVELRCDPISGHTALYWYRQSLGQGLEFLIYFQGNSAPDKSGLPSDRFSAERTGGSVSTLTIQRTQQEDSAVYLCASSLADYYEQYFGPGTRLTVT.

This clonotype was counted a few times. The rearrangement links TRBV7-9 to TRBJ2-7, with 9 bases aligning to TRBD2. The length of the CDR3 is 16 residues. The ends lost 6 bases at V and 5 bases at J; junction bases unmatched: 14. The germline V gene encodes CDR1 SEHNR and CDR2 FQNEAQ (reference sequence). In nucleotides, the CDR3 is TGTGCCAGCAGTTCTGGGAGGTTAGCGGGAGTCCACGAGCAGTACTTC. It encodes CASSSGRLAGVHEQYF. The full variable domain, in which reference TRBV7-9 and TRBJ2-7 provide the parts outside the CDR3, is DTGVSQNPRHKITKRGQNVTFRCDPISEHNRLYWYRQTLGQGPEFLTYFQNEAQLEKSRLLSDRFSAERPKGSFSTLEIQRTEQGDSAMYLCASSSGRLAGVHEQYFGPGTRLTVT.

This clonotype turned up a few times. CDR3 protein: CAWRGDRGKLFF. The CDR3 DNA follows: TGTGCCTGGAGAGGGGACAGGGGTAAACTTTTCTTT. This chain connects TRBV30 to TRBJ1-1, with 10 nucleotides matching TRBD1. V shed 3 bases, J shed 13 bases, and the junction held 8 bases outside the gene matches. Germline CDR1 GTSNPN, CDR2 SVGIG (reference sequence). This CDR3 region has 12 residues.

The V and J genes are TRBV5-1 and TRBJ2-3, with D possibly being TRBD2 (6 bases). V lost 4 bases and J 1 base, leaving 16 bases between the germline ends. In germline, CDR1 is SGHRS, CDR2 YFSETQ. The CDR3 runs 16 residues. The CDR3 spells CASSPHRDFRTDTQYF. Here the CDR3 DNA reads TGCGCCAGCAGCCCCCACCGGGACTTCCGCACAGATACGCAGTATTTT. Supplemented by reference TRBV5-1 and TRBJ2-3, the full variable domain reads KAGVTQTPRYLIKTRGQQVTLSCSPISGHRSVSWYQQTPGQGLQFLFEYFSETQRNKGNFPGRFSGRQFSNSRSEMNVSTLELGDSALYLCASSPHRDFRTDTQYFGPGTRLTVL.

CDR3 in amino acids: CSARELAETQYF. The CDR3 DNA reads TGCAGTGCTAGAGAACTAGCTGAGACCCAGTACTTC. The chain employs TRBV20-1 and TRBJ2-5; D may be TRBD2 (6 bases). The CDR3 is made up of 12 amino acids. Germline CDR1 is DFQATT and CDR2 is SNEGSKA (reference sequence). V was pared by 0 bases and J by 5 bases, with 7 bases between.

V is TRBV4-3 and J is TRBJ2-1; D unresolved. There are 14 residues in the CDR3. The germline CDR1 and CDR2 sequences are LGHNA and YSLEER. Trimming cost V 1 base and J 10 bases, with 14 bases left between them. DNA for the CDR3: TGCGCCAGCAGCCAAGGGCCAGCACTGGAGGAGCAGTTCTTC. Its protein product is CASSQGPALEEQFF.

There are a few counts of this clonotype. This chain joins TRBV12-3 or TRBV12-4 and TRBJ1-1, with D uncertain. CDR3 length: 14 residues. Trimming left V 2 bases short and J 10 bases short, with 17 bases between. The CDR3 DNA reads TGTGCCAGCAGTTTACGGCCAAAGGGATCCACAGCTTTCTTT. Its translation: CASSLRPKGSTAFF.

The chain carries TRBV20-1 and TRBJ2-4, with 7 bases aligning to TRBD2. With 0 bases clipped from V and 3 bases from J, the junction kept 5 bases outside the gene matches. This CDR3 region has 15 residues. Germline V gene data show CDR1 as DFQATT and CDR2 as SNEGSKA (reference sequence). The CDR3 region is CSARDPSGDKNIQYF. CDR3 nucleotides: TGCAGTGCTAGAGATCCGAGCGGGGACAAAAACATTCAGTACTTC.

This chain uses TRBV20-1 with TRBJ2-5; D might be TRBD1 or TRBD2, each matching 5 bases. The CDR3 covers 13 residues. Germline CDR1 is DFQATT and CDR2 is SNEGSKA (reference sequence). Trimming removed 0 bases at V and 1 base at J, with 6 bases between. CDR3 amino acids: CSAREGTQETQYF. CDR3 coding DNA: TGCAGTGCTAGAGAAGGGACCCAAGAGACCCAGTACTTC.

This chain uses TRBV2 with TRBJ1-2, with a tentative D call TRBD1 (5 bases). Germline loops: CDR1 SNHLY, CDR2 FYNNEI. The V end was cut by 6 bases, the J end by 1 base, with 12 bases between. This CDR3 is 14 amino acids long. CDR3: CASSSRQFNYGYTF. The CDR3 DNA reads as TGTGCCAGCAGCTCCCGACAGTTTAACTATGGCTACACCTTC. Variable domain in full (rest from reference TRBV2 and TRBJ1-2): EPEVTQTPSHQVTQMGQEVILRCVPISNHLYFYWYRQILGQKVEFLVSFYNNEISEKSEIFDDQFSVERPDGSNFTLKIRSTKLEDSAMYFCASSSRQFNYGYTFGSGTRLTVV.

The chain is built from TRBV7-6 and TRBJ2-3; possible D gene TRBD2, 6 bases. CDR1 is SGHVS and CDR2 is FNYEAQ in the germline V gene. The CDR3 contains 16 residues. V shed 5 bases and J shed 3 bases, with 18 bases lying between them. CDR3: CASSPRFGSGTDTQYF. The CDR3 coding sequence is TGTGCCAGCAGCCCACGATTCGGGAGTGGGACAGATACGCAGTATTTT.

This clonotype was counted ten times or more. V usage is TRBV7-2 and J usage is TRBJ2-5; D call uncertain. Germline V gene lookup returns CDR1 SGHTA and CDR2 FQGNSA. The CDR3 spans 13 residues. V lost 5 bases to trimming and J lost 4 bases, with 11 bases between them. This chain's CDR3 is CASSRAPRETQYF. In nucleotides, the CDR3 is TGTGCCAGCAGCCGGGCCCCGCGAGAGACCCAGTACTTC.

J is TRBJ2-7 and V is TRBV5-4; D may be TRBD1 (5 bases). V was trimmed by 1 base and J by 5 bases, leaving 19 bases between them. The CDR3 is 16 amino acids. The germline CDR1 and CDR2 sequences are SGHNT and YYREEE (reference sequence). The CDR3 DNA reads as TGTGCCAGCAGCTTGCCCTGGGGCCCTATACCCCACGAGCAGTACTTC. It encodes CASSLPWGPIPHEQYF.

This clonotype showed up many times. J is TRBJ1-1 and V is TRBV11-2; 7 nucleotides match TRBD1. The CDR3 runs to 14 residues. The V gene end was trimmed by 4 bases and the J gene end by 2 bases; junction bases not matched to a gene: 4. Germline V gives CDR1 SGHAT, CDR2 FQNNGV. CDR3 coding DNA: TGTGCCAGCAGCTACAGGGGTGGTAACACTGAAGCTTTCTTT. Protein product: CASSYRGGNTEAFF.

V gene TRBV7-9 combines with J gene TRBJ2-1; TRBD2 agrees at 7 bases. V dropped 3 bases and J dropped 6; count of bases not matched to a gene: 5. Germline-derived CDR1 and CDR2 are SEHNR and FQNEAQ (reference sequence). The CDR3 extends over 14 amino acids. The CDR3 region has the DNA TGTGCCAGCAGCTTTGCGGGAGATCGCAATGAGCAGTTCTTC. It codes for CASSFAGDRNEQFF.

This clonotype was counted many times. The gene calls are TRBV6-5 and TRBJ2-4; D is uncertain. V shed 4 bases and J shed 16 bases, with 20 bases lying between them. The germline V gene encodes CDR1 MNHEY and CDR2 SVGAGI. The CDR3 consists of 13 residues. CDR3 loop: CASSWTGQSISYF. CDR3 nucleotides: TGTGCCAGCAGTTGGACCGGGCAATCTATCTCATACTTC.

CDR3 sequence (DNA): TGTGCCAGCAGCTTAATGGGACAGGACACTGAAGCTTTCTTT. This codes for CASSLMGQDTEAFF. V and J are TRBV7-2 and TRBJ1-1, with 8 bases that match TRBD1. V gave up 2 bases and J gave up 3 bases; unmatched junction bases: 2. Germline CDR1 reads SGHTA; CDR2 reads FQGNSA. The CDR3 covers 14 residues.